A single sample is the source of the 5 T cell receptor beta chains below, sequenced in a study of response to subunit inactivated influenza vaccine. TCRdb passed the RT-PCR reads through MiXCR, listing each CDR3 protein once. This sample carries 530,000 or so distinct CDR3 sequences, about 25% of them seen once, and the ten largest clones take over 1.5%. Sequenced here: CD4+ T cells sorted from PBMCs, sampled around 5 days after vaccination. The receptors were sampled from a man aged 45-60 years who received an inactivated influenza vaccine.

Only a few counts were recorded for this clonotype. The chain uses TRBV3-1 and TRBJ2-5, with no clear D. CDR3 length: 12 residues. V was pared by 2 bases and J by 3 bases, with 4 bases between. Germline loops: CDR1 LGHDT, CDR2 YNNKEL (reference sequence). The CDR3 loop is CASSQFEETQYF. In nucleotides, the CDR3 is TGTGCCAGCAGCCAATTTGAAGAGACCCAGTACTTC.

The chain is built from TRBV12-3 or TRBV12-4 and TRBJ2-5; D is ambiguous. V lost 2 bases and J 6 bases, leaving 13 bases between the germline ends. There are 14 residues in the CDR3. CDR3 DNA: TGTGCCAGCAGTTTAAGTGTCAATTTGAAGACCCAGTACTTC. Protein: CASSLSVNLKTQYF.

V and J are TRBV20-1 and TRBJ1-4, with D hard to call. The CDR3 is 14 residues long. Germline V gene sequence: CDR1 DFQATT, CDR2 SNEGSKA (reference sequence). V gave up 4 bases and J gave up 4 bases, with 13 bases separating them. CDR3 DNA sequence: TGCAGTGCTACCCCCCGGAGTCTTAATGAAAAACTGTTTTTT. This gives the protein CSATPRSLNEKLFF.

The chain recombines TRBV5-1 with TRBJ2-3; D is unresolved. Trimming cost V 4 bases and J 3 bases, with 12 bases left between them. CDR1 SGHRS and CDR2 YFSETQ come from the germline V gene. This CDR3 spans 14 amino acids. The CDR3 DNA sequence: TGCGCCAGCAGCCCCTTCGCGGAAACAGATACGCAGTATTTT. This sequence encodes CASSPFAETDTQYF. Drawing the rest from reference TRBV5-1 and TRBJ2-3, the complete variable domain is KAGVTQTPRYLIKTRGQQVTLSCSPISGHRSVSWYQQTPGQGLQFLFEYFSETQRNKGNFPGRFSGRQFSNSRSEMNVSTLELGDSALYLCASSPFAETDTQYFGPGTRLTVL.

The J gene is TRBJ2-3, the V gene TRBV20-1; 9 bases are shared with TRBD2. The CDR3 has 16 residues. V trimming: 3 bases; J trimming: 0 bases; junction bases outside the gene matches: 7. From germline, CDR1 is DFQATT and CDR2 SNEGSKA (reference sequence). The CDR3 sequence: CSASTSGHPSTDTQYF. The CDR3 DNA reads as TGCAGTGCTAGTACTAGCGGGCACCCTAGCACAGATACGCAGTATTTT.